The present T cell receptor beta chain was sequenced within a study of shared clonotypes between healthy human individuals. Clones were sequenced by immunoSEQ multiplex PCR, and TCRdb holds only the in-frame ones, with some missing. The sample gives some 1 million clones, roughly 75% of which show up once; roughly 1.5% is in the top ten. Whole-study results and caveats: The naive CD4 repertoires of a handful of donors were compared, and roughly 5% of clonotypes were shared.

The sample holds one count of this clone. Its specificity is unknown. CDR1 is SGDLS, CDR2 YYNGEE, per germline. Trimming at V came to 3 bases and at J to 4 bases, leaving 8 bases not matched to a gene. This CDR3 region has 16 residues. The sample taken for sequencing was memory CD4+ T cells sorted from blood. Sample subset: CD45RA-negative fraction. This receptor was identified in a young man in good health. V is TRBV9 and J is TRBJ2-3, with 10 bases fitting TRBD2. This CDR3 reads CASSAAGGLPPDTQYF. The CDR3 DNA reads TGTGCCAGCAGCGCAGCGGGGGGGCTACCCCCAGATACGCAGTATTTT.